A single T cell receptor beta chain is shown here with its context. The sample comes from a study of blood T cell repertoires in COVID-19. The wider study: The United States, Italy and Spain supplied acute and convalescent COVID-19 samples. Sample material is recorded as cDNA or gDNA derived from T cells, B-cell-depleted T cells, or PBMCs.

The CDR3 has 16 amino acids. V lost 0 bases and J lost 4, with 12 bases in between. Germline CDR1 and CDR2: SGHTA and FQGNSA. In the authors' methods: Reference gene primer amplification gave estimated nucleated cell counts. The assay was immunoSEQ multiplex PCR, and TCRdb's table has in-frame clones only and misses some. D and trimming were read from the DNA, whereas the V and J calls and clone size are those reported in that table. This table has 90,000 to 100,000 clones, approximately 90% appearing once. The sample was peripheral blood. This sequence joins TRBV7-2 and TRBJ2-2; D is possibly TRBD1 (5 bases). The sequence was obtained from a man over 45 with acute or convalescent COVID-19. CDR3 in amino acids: CASSLASGMGTGELFF. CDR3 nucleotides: TGTGCCAGCAGCTTAGCGTCAGGGATGGGCACCGGGGAGCTGTTTTTT.